A single sample is the source of the 25 T cell receptor beta chains below, sequenced in a study of T cell repertoires in cytomegalovirus infection. TCRdb reanalysed the reads using MiXCR and keeps one entry per CDR3 protein. The table includes fewer than 950,000 distinct CDR3 sequences, about 31% detected once. The antigens these receptors bind are not known. Here the sequenced sample was cultured CD8+ T cells from PBMCs, taken from culture after CMV antigen stimulation. The receptors come from a human donor in good health (CMV status not recorded). Some clones in this sample may be carry-over from other donors' samples.

In its sample, this clonotype was seen many times. This chain links TRBV7-9 with TRBJ1-2, with D uncertain. This CDR3 comprises 12 residues. The V end lost 5 bases, the J end lost 8 bases, and 12 bases lay between the germline ends. Germline V lookup: CDR1 SEHNR, CDR2 FQNEAQ (reference sequence). CDR3 nucleotide sequence: TGTGCCAGCAGCCTTCAAGGTGGAGGCTACACCTTC. Its protein is CASSLQGGGYTF.

The chain has TRBV6-5 and TRBJ2-1; TRBD2 is a possible D gene (7 bases). The CDR3 is made up of 14 amino acids. V was shortened by 6 bases and J by 7 bases, with 16 bases between the two germline ends. Per the germline V gene, CDR1 is MNHEY and CDR2 is SVGAGI. CDR3: CASREGGVFNEQFF. The CDR3, as DNA: TGTGCCAGCAGAGAGGGGGGGGTTTTTAATGAGCAGTTCTTC.

The rearrangement uses TRBV20-1 and TRBJ1-3; 7 bases are shared with TRBD1. The CDR3 is 16 amino acids. Germline values: CDR1 DFQATT, CDR2 SNEGSKA (reference sequence). With V trimmed by 1 base and J by 0 bases, 6 bases remained unmatched. The CDR3 sequence is CSARGAGGSSGNTIYF. The CDR3 DNA sequence: TGCAGTGCTAGAGGGGCAGGGGGAAGCTCTGGAAACACCATATATTTT.

In this sample, this clonotype turned up a few times. The chain has TRBV6-1 and TRBJ1-5; TRBD1 aligns across 7 bases. The V gene end was trimmed by 6 bases and the J gene end by 3 bases; junction bases not matched to a gene: 14. The CDR3 covers 17 residues. Germline values: CDR1 MNHNS, CDR2 SASEGT. CDR3 region: CASRRYRAGGANQPQHF. CDR3 bases: TGTGCCAGCAGGCGATACAGGGCAGGGGGGGCCAATCAGCCCCAGCATTTT.

This clonotype came up a few times. CDR3 protein: CASSPRDSRAKNIQYF. The CDR3 coding sequence is TGTGCCAGCAGCCCCAGGGACAGTCGGGCCAAAAACATTCAGTACTTC. The chain combines TRBV11-2 with TRBJ2-4, with 7 bases identical to TRBD1. Germline trimming cut 5 bases from V and 1 base from J; bases unmatched to any gene: 8. The germline V gene encodes CDR1 SGHAT and CDR2 FQNNGV. CDR3 length: 16 residues.

This clonotype appeared many times. The chain joins TRBV7-6 to TRBJ1-2, with a possible D match to TRBD1 (6 bases). V was clipped by 1 base and J by 10 bases, with 13 bases between them. The CDR3 spans 13 residues. From germline, CDR1 is SGHVS and CDR2 FNYEAQ. The CDR3 reads CASSLGNAGAYTF. The CDR3 coding sequence is TGTGCCAGCAGCTTAGGCAACGCGGGGGCCTACACCTTC.

This clonotype appeared many times. The J gene is TRBJ2-5, the V gene TRBV28, with no clear D. CDR3 length equals 13 residues. Between the trimmed V and J ends, which lost 2 bases and 5 bases, there was a span of 9 bases. The germline V gene encodes CDR1 MDHEN and CDR2 SYDVKM. CDR3 DNA: TGTGCCAGCAGTTTAACTGGGATCGAGACCCAGTACTTC. Amino acids: CASSLTGIETQYF.

There are a few counts of this clonotype. The genes are TRBV24-1 and TRBJ1-2, with 11 bases aligning to TRBD1. The CDR3 runs 15 residues. From germline, CDR1 is KGHDR and CDR2 SFDVKD. Losses at the gene ends were 3 bases for V and 4 bases for J; bases not matched to a gene: 3. In DNA, the CDR3 is TGTGCCACCAGTGATAAGGACAGGGGGCCCTATGGCTACACCTTC. Translation: CATSDKDRGPYGYTF.

The CDR3 reads CASSTGTGMLTDTQYF. CDR3 DNA: TGTGCCAGCAGCACCGGGACAGGGATGCTCACAGATACGCAGTATTTT. J is TRBJ2-3 and V is TRBV7-8, with 9 bases fitting TRBD1. The length of the CDR3 is 16 residues. Trimming cost V 5 bases and J 2 bases; bases outside gene matches: 8. Germline V gene lookup returns CDR1 SGHVS and CDR2 FQNEAQ.

The chain recombines TRBV7-9 with TRBJ2-4; D is tentatively TRBD1 or TRBD2 (5 bases each). Germline V gene sequence: CDR1 SEHNR, CDR2 FQNEAQ (reference sequence). This CDR3 is built from 14 residues. Trimming pared 5 bases from V and 1 base from J, leaving 9 bases between. As DNA, the CDR3 is TGTGCCAGCAGCGGTTGGGGGGCCAAAAACATTCAGTACTTC. Protein product: CASSGWGAKNIQYF.

The chain is built from TRBV7-9 and TRBJ2-7, with 11 bases matching TRBD2. Germline V gives CDR1 SEHNR, CDR2 FQNEAQ (reference sequence). The CDR3 has 14 amino acids. V dropped 5 bases and J dropped 3; count of bases not matched to a gene: 3. The CDR3 is CASSDTSGGYEQYF. CDR3 coding DNA: TGTGCCAGCAGCGATACTAGCGGGGGCTACGAGCAGTACTTC.

This clonotype occurred a few times. V gene TRBV7-9 combines with J gene TRBJ2-7; D is perhaps TRBD1 (5 bases). The V gene's germline CDR1 is SEHNR and CDR2 FQNEAQ (reference sequence). This CDR3 spans 15 amino acids. V was trimmed by 2 bases and J by 4 bases, leaving 15 bases between them. The CDR3 DNA reads as TGTGCCAGCAGCTTACCTGGACACCGAATTTACGAGCAGTACTTC. It yields the protein CASSLPGHRIYEQYF.

This clonotype showed up just a few times. The V call is TRBV7-8, the J call TRBJ2-5, with D hard to call. Trimming left V 5 bases short and J 5 bases short, with 12 bases between. CDR3 length: 13 residues. The germline gives CDR1 SGHVS, CDR2 FQNEAQ. For the CDR3, the DNA is TGTGCCAGCAGCGAACCTAAACCGGAGACCCAGTACTTC. Its translation: CASSEPKPETQYF. Based on the CDR3 plus reference TRBV7-8 and TRBJ2-5, the full variable domain is GAGVSQSPRYKVAKRGQDVALRCDPISGHVSLFWYQQALGQGPEFLTYFQNEAQLDKSGLPSDRFFAERPEGSVSTLKIQRTQQEDSAVYLCASSEPKPETQYFGPGTRLLVL.

The CDR3 protein is CSVGREEADTQYF. CDR3 sequence (DNA): TGCAGCGTCGGCAGGGAGGAAGCAGATACGCAGTATTTT. The chain carries TRBV29-1 and TRBJ2-3, with D possibly being TRBD2 (6 bases). Germline V lookup: CDR1 SQVTM, CDR2 ANQGSEA. The CDR3 loop spans 13 amino acids. Trimming left V 6 bases short and J 4 bases short, with 14 bases between.

This clonotype was detected only a few times. This CDR3 reads CASSQDMAYEQYV. In DNA, the CDR3 is TGCGCCAGCAGCCAAGATATGGCCTACGAGCAGTACGTC. V usage is TRBV4-1 and J usage is TRBJ2-7; D remains ambiguous. V dropped 0 bases and J dropped 2 bases, with 5 bases sitting between them. The V gene's germline CDR1 is MGHRA and CDR2 YSYEKL. The CDR3 is made up of 13 amino acids.

V gene TRBV4-1 combines with J gene TRBJ2-7; D possibly corresponds to TRBD2 (6 bases). Per germline, CDR1 MGHRA and CDR2 YSYEKL. Trimming removed 1 base at V and 6 bases at J, with 10 bases between. The CDR3 runs to 13 residues. As DNA, the CDR3 is TGCGCCAGCAGCCAAGTCGGGGGAGGCGAGCAGTACGTC. This encodes CASSQVGGGEQYV.

This clonotype was seen a handful of times. J is TRBJ2-3 and V is TRBV6-5; 8 nucleotides match TRBD2. Germline CDR1 is MNHEY and CDR2 is SVGAGI. With V trimmed by 2 bases and J by 4 bases, 11 bases remained unmatched. CDR3 length equals 17 residues. The CDR3, as DNA: TGTGCCAGCAGTTACCTCGGGACTAGTTTTGGCCCAGATACGCAGTATTTT. It encodes CASSYLGTSFGPDTQYF.

This clonotype was observed at least ten times. V usage is TRBV10-3 and J usage is TRBJ1-5, with TRBD1 as a possible D gene (6 bases). V shed 11 bases and J shed 3 bases, with 20 bases lying between them. Germline CDR1 and CDR2: ENHRY and SYGVKD. The CDR3 consists of 15 residues. CDR3 region: CASSTTRGANQPQHF. DNA of the CDR3: TGTGCCTCGTCAACCACAAGGGGGGCCAATCAGCCCCAGCATTTT.

J is TRBJ1-1 and V is TRBV11-2; D call uncertain. Trimming shortened V by 2 bases and J by 4 bases, and 17 bases separated the two germline ends. CDR3 length equals 16 residues. CDR1 is SGHAT, CDR2 FQNNGV, per germline. The CDR3 sequence: CASSLWRSGGGTEAFF. Written as DNA, the CDR3 is TGTGCCAGCAGCTTATGGCGCAGCGGCGGAGGCACTGAAGCTTTCTTT.

The chain employs TRBV5-1 and TRBJ2-1; no clear D. CDR3 length: 14 amino acids. The V end lost 4 bases, the J end lost 2 bases, and 10 bases lay between the germline ends. CDR1 is SGHRS, CDR2 YFSETQ, per germline. DNA of the CDR3: TGCGCCAGCAGCCCTCGGATGGCCTACAATGAGCAGTTCTTC. Translated, it gives CASSPRMAYNEQFF.

The chain combines TRBV7-9 with TRBJ2-7; 8 bases agree with TRBD2. The ends lost 1 base at V and 3 bases at J; junction bases unmatched: 5. The CDR3 has 15 amino acids. Germline V CDR1 and CDR2: SEHNR, FQNEAQ (reference sequence). For the CDR3, the DNA is TGTGCCAGCAGCTTAGAGGCAGCGGGGGTCTACGAGCAGTACTTC. Translated, it gives CASSLEAAGVYEQYF. The full variable domain, with the rest looked up from reference TRBV7-9 and TRBJ2-7, is DTGVSQNPRHKITKRGQNVTFRCDPISEHNRLYWYRQTLGQGPEFLTYFQNEAQLEKSRLLSDRFSAERPKGSFSTLEIQRTEQGDSAMYLCASSLEAAGVYEQYFGPGTRLTVT.

At least ten counts were recorded for this clonotype. The rearrangement joins TRBV12-3 or TRBV12-4 to TRBJ2-5, with D maybe TRBD1 (5 bases). The CDR3 runs to 14 residues. Trimming left V 4 bases short and J 0 bases short, with 9 bases between. This chain's CDR3 is CASSSTDNQETQYF. In DNA, the CDR3 is TGTGCCAGCAGTTCTACGGACAACCAAGAGACCCAGTACTTC.

V gene TRBV12-3 or TRBV12-4 combines with J gene TRBJ1-2, with 7 positions matching TRBD1. This CDR3 is built from 15 residues. The V and J ends lost 3 bases and 4 bases, in that order; junction bases with no gene match: 8. The CDR3 DNA reads as TGTGCCAGCAGTTTGGGAGGGGGCGATTTCTATGGCTACACCTTC. Its protein product is CASSLGGGDFYGYTF.

This clonotype was detected ten times or more. V and J are TRBV12-3 or TRBV12-4 and TRBJ2-1; 10 positions match TRBD2. V shed 2 bases and J 2 bases; nucleotides not matched to a gene: 12. This CDR3 region has 19 residues. The CDR3 here is CASSLMRPQRGGTYNEQFF. DNA for the CDR3: TGTGCCAGCAGTTTAATGCGCCCCCAGCGGGGGGGTACCTACAATGAGCAGTTCTTC.

In its sample, this clonotype was seen many times. This chain uses TRBV7-6 with TRBJ2-7; possible D gene TRBD1, 5 bases. Germline assignment: CDR1 SGHVS and CDR2 FNYEAQ. V lost 4 bases, J lost 9 bases, and 10 bases lay in between. The CDR3 loop spans 11 amino acids. The CDR3 loop is CASSSTGPQYF. CDR3 DNA: TGTGCCAGCAGCTCAACAGGCCCGCAGTACTTC.